These 22 T cell receptor beta chains came from one sample sequenced in a study of cytomegalovirus exposure and HLA in healthy donors. Use of 60 Vbeta and 13 Jbeta primers characterized the PCR. Clones were sequenced by immunoSEQ multiplex PCR, and TCRdb holds only the in-frame ones, with some missing. The sample holds more than 95,000 clones, around three quarters seen once. Source material: PBMCs. All receptors derive from a man between 25 and 39 years old in good health and CMV-seropositive.

The rearrangement uses TRBV6-4 and TRBJ2-2, with 10 bases identical to TRBD2. CDR3 length: 15 amino acids. V dropped 4 bases and J dropped 3; count of bases not matched to a gene: 2. CDR1 and CDR2 (germline): MRHNA, SNTAGT. CDR3 loop: CASSVLAGDTGELFF. In nucleotides, the CDR3 is TGTGCCAGCAGTGTGCTAGCGGGGGACACCGGGGAGCTGTTTTTT.

V gene TRBV9 combines with J gene TRBJ1-2; D is unresolved. The length of the CDR3 is 13 residues. Trimming pared 0 bases from V and 7 bases from J, leaving 10 bases between. The V gene's germline CDR1 is SGDLS and CDR2 YYNGEE. CDR3 sequence reads: CASSVARMLGYTF. CDR3 DNA sequence: TGTGCCAGCAGCGTAGCGCGGATGCTTGGCTACACCTTC.

The chain links TRBV7-9 to TRBJ1-5; TRBD1 aligns across 8 bases. Losses at the gene ends were 6 bases for V and 5 bases for J; bases not matched to a gene: 0. The germline V gene encodes CDR1 SEHNR and CDR2 FQNEAQ (reference sequence). The CDR3 totals 12 residues. For the CDR3, the DNA is TGTGCCAGCAGACAGGGGGATCAGCCCCAGCATTTT. Translating it yields CASRQGDQPQHF. Combining the CDR3 with reference TRBV7-9 and TRBJ1-5 gives the whole variable domain DTGVSQNPRHKITKRGQNVTFRCDPISEHNRLYWYRQTLGQGPEFLTYFQNEAQLEKSRLLSDRFSAERPKGSFSTLEIQRTEQGDSAMYLCASRQGDQPQHFGDGTRLSIL.

This clone was seen only a few times. This sequence joins TRBV2 and TRBJ1-2; 7 nucleotides match TRBD1. The V segment lost 3 bases and the J segment 8 bases; nucleotides outside the gene matches: 6. Germline CDR1 SNHLY, CDR2 FYNNEI. The CDR3 loop spans 13 amino acids. The CDR3 coding sequence is TGTGCCAGCAGTGAGGACAGGCCCTTGGGCTACACCTTC. This sequence encodes CASSEDRPLGYTF.

The J gene is TRBJ1-1, the V gene TRBV5-1; 11 positions agree with TRBD1. In germline, CDR1 is SGHRS, CDR2 YFSETQ. V lost 5 bases and J lost 4; bases outside the gene matches: 10. The CDR3 spans 16 residues. CDR3 sequence: CASSLGQGAGATEAFF. The CDR3 nucleotides read TGCGCCAGCAGTCTCGGACAGGGGGCGGGCGCCACTGAAGCTTTCTTT.

This chain links TRBV10-1 with TRBJ2-1; TRBD1 is a possible D gene (5 bases). V was pared by 0 bases and J by 6 bases, with 15 bases between. This CDR3 contains 16 residues. CDR1 is WNHNN, CDR2 SYGVQD, per germline (reference sequence). In DNA form, the CDR3 reads TGCGCCAGCAGTGAGTCGGTAGGGGTACGAGGCAATGAGCAGTTCTTC. Its protein product is CASSESVGVRGNEQFF.

The chain carries TRBV5-1 and TRBJ2-7, with D possibly being TRBD1 (6 bases). The CDR3 length is 14 residues. The V gene lost 3 bases and the J gene lost 9 bases, with 19 bases spanning the gap. Germline V gives CDR1 SGHRS, CDR2 YFSETQ. The chain's CDR3 is CASSSDRPTMWQYF. The CDR3 bases are TGCGCCAGCAGCTCGGACAGACCTACGATGTGGCAGTACTTC.

The V and J genes are TRBV29-1 and TRBJ1-4; D call uncertain. V shed 4 bases and J shed 1 base, with 10 bases lying between them. This CDR3 spans 14 amino acids. Germline-derived CDR1 and CDR2 are SQVTM and ANQGSEA. This CDR3 is CSVVPPGTNEKLFF. The CDR3 DNA reads TGCAGCGTTGTCCCACCGGGAACTAATGAAAAACTGTTTTTT.

The CDR3 DNA reads TGTGCCAGCAGCCTGACAGGGTGGAATGAGCAGTTCTTC. Translated, it gives CASSLTGWNEQFF. The V call is TRBV14, the J call TRBJ2-1; 7 bases match TRBD1. In germline, CDR1 is SGHDN, CDR2 FVKESK. The CDR3 totals 13 residues. The V and J ends lost 4 bases and 7 bases, in that order; junction bases with no gene match: 4.

This sequence joins TRBV5-6 and TRBJ1-1; TRBD1 might be the D (5 bases). With 6 bases removed from V and 1 base from J, the gap between germline ends came to 16 bases. Germline lookup yields CDR1 SGHDT and CDR2 YYEEEE. The CDR3 totals 15 residues. The CDR3 spells CASTHPWGGNTEAFF. The DNA for the CDR3 is TGTGCCAGCACCCACCCGTGGGGCGGGAACACTGAAGCTTTCTTT.

Notes on this clone: The sample contains more than one DNA sequence encoding this CDR3. The rearrangement uses TRBV20-1 and TRBJ2-5; no clear D gene. The ends were cut back, 6 bases at V and 5 bases at J, with 10 bases in the middle. Germline CDR1 DFQATT, CDR2 SNEGSKA (reference sequence). The CDR3 has 11 residues. CDR3 sequence reads: CSAPEWETQYF. The CDR3 DNA is TGCAGTGCCCCGGAGTGGGAGACCCAGTACTTC.

This clone was seen only once. The chain carries TRBV7-2 and TRBJ2-2, with 9 bases that match TRBD2. The J segment lost 5 bases and the V segment lost 6 bases, leaving 10 bases of the junction unmatched. The CDR3 length is 16 residues. Per germline, CDR1 SGHTA and CDR2 FQGNSA. The CDR3 reads CASSSAGGRVTGELFF. The CDR3 coding sequence is TGTGCCAGCAGTTCAGCGGGGGGCAGGGTGACCGGGGAGCTGTTTTTT.

The chain couples TRBV6-1 to TRBJ1-1, with TRBD1 matching over 9 bases. CDR1 is MNHNS, CDR2 SASEGT, per germline. CDR3 length: 15 residues. With V trimmed by 4 bases and J by 4 bases, 7 bases remained unmatched. The CDR3 reads CASSARTGALTEAFF. For the CDR3, the DNA is TGTGCCAGCAGTGCTCGGACAGGGGCCCTCACTGAAGCTTTCTTT.

V gene TRBV5-6 combines with J gene TRBJ1-1, with 10 bases matching TRBD1. The CDR3 is 14 residues long. Trimming removed 2 bases from V and 6 bases from J; junction bases left unmatched: 4. Germline V CDR1 and CDR2: SGHDT, YYEEEE. The CDR3 is CASSFRDRGPEAFF. The DNA for the CDR3 is TGTGCCAGCAGCTTTAGGGACAGGGGCCCTGAAGCTTTCTTT. Drawing the rest from reference TRBV5-6 and TRBJ1-1, the complete variable domain is DAGVTQSPTHLIKTRGQQVTLRCSPKSGHDTVSWYQQALGQGPQFIFQYYEEEERQRGNFPDRFSGHQFPNYSSELNVNALLLGDSALYLCASSFRDRGPEAFFGQGTRLTVV.

Here the CDR3 DNA reads TGCAGCGTTGAAAGTGCCGCGGGGGCGCGACCTAACTATGGCTACACCTTC. Translation gives CSVESAAGARPNYGYTF. The V and J genes are TRBV29-1 and TRBJ1-2; D perhaps matches TRBD1 (6 bases). Germline V gene sequence: CDR1 SQVTM, CDR2 ANQGSEA. The CDR3 sequence is 17 residues long. V dropped 2 bases and J dropped 0 bases, with 19 bases sitting between them.

The chain recombines TRBV9 with TRBJ1-2; TRBD1 matches at 12 bases. The J segment lost 8 bases and the V segment lost 0 bases, leaving 11 bases of the junction unmatched. The CDR3 consists of 17 residues. Per germline, CDR1 SGDLS and CDR2 YYNGEE. The CDR3 spells CASSVDPGDRGRLGYTF. The CDR3 nucleotides are TGTGCCAGCAGCGTAGATCCAGGGGACAGGGGGCGTCTGGGCTACACCTTC.

This clone was picked up one time. This chain joins TRBV5-5 and TRBJ2-7; D call uncertain. The germline CDR1 and CDR2 sequences are SGHKS and YYEKEE (reference sequence). This CDR3 has 14 amino acids. V was trimmed by 0 bases and J by 3 bases, leaving 10 bases between them. The CDR3 loop reads CASSLVQPYYEQYF. The CDR3 nucleotides read TGTGCCAGCAGCTTGGTACAGCCTTACTACGAGCAGTACTTC.

V gene TRBV2 combines with J gene TRBJ2-1; weak D call: TRBD1 (6 bases). The CDR3 covers 13 residues. Germline V gives CDR1 SNHLY, CDR2 FYNNEI. V dropped 6 bases and J dropped 3 bases, with 9 bases sitting between them. The CDR3 DNA follows: TGTGCCAGCAGGAGACAGGACTACAATGAGCAGTTCTTC. Protein: CASRRQDYNEQFF.

This clone was observed once. The J gene is TRBJ1-2, the V gene TRBV9; 8 positions match TRBD1. The CDR3 spans 16 residues. Germline loops: CDR1 SGDLS, CDR2 YYNGEE. J lost 8 bases, V lost 1 base, and 13 bases had no gene match. The DNA of the CDR3 is TGTGCCAGCAGCGTAAGCACCGGACAGGGCTTTGGAGGCTACACCTTC. Translation: CASSVSTGQGFGGYTF.

The sample holds one count of this clone. The chain combines TRBV6-1 with TRBJ2-3, with D unclear. Trimming stripped 2 bases from V and 1 base from J, with 13 bases between. Germline CDR1 MNHNS, CDR2 SASEGT. The CDR3 runs 16 residues. The DNA for the CDR3 is TGTGCCAGCAGTGAACCCGTTGCTATTGGCACAGATACGCAGTATTTT. Its translation: CASSEPVAIGTDTQYF.

This clone was picked up a small number of times. The V and J genes are TRBV2 and TRBJ1-1, with D maybe TRBD1 (5 bases). Germline lookup yields CDR1 SNHLY and CDR2 FYNNEI. CDR3 length: 14 residues. V lost 2 bases and J lost 0, with 7 bases in between. As DNA, the CDR3 is TGTGCCAGCAGTGAACAGGGCTTGAACACTGAAGCTTTCTTT. Protein: CASSEQGLNTEAFF.

The chain carries TRBV7-9 and TRBJ2-1; the match to TRBD2 covers 10 bases. This CDR3 has 15 amino acids. Germline V lookup: CDR1 SEHNR, CDR2 FQNEAQ (reference sequence). Trimming cost V 5 bases and J 5 bases; bases outside gene matches: 6. The DNA for the CDR3 is TGTGCCAGCAGCCGCCCTAGCGGGGGACACAATGAGCAGTTCTTC. Its protein is CASSRPSGGHNEQFF.